The 32 T cell receptor beta chains below come from one sample, sequenced in a study of cytomegalovirus exposure and HLA in healthy donors. TCRdb keeps only in-frame clones here, not all; method: immunoSEQ multiplex PCR. The profile shows around 130,000 clones, approximately 89% of them singletons. The sequencing sample was made of PBMCs. The receptors derive from a man aged 30-40 years in good health and CMV-seronegative.

For the CDR3, the DNA is TGTGCCAGCAGCTTAGCACTAGCGGGGTCCAATGAGCAGTTCTTC. Amino acids: CASSLALAGSNEQFF. The V and J genes are TRBV7-2 and TRBJ2-1; TRBD2 matches at 10 bases. The CDR3 sequence is 15 residues long. Germline loops: CDR1 SGHTA, CDR2 FQGNSA. The junction had 2 bases not matched to a gene; V was cut back by 0 bases and J by 6 bases.

In its sample, this clone was seen a few times. The chain couples TRBV6-4 to TRBJ2-1; D possibly corresponds to TRBD2 (5 bases). The length of the CDR3 is 13 residues. Germline V CDR1 and CDR2: MRHNA, SNTAGT. Trimming took 3 bases from V and 10 from J, leaving 13 bases between them. The CDR3 nucleotides are TGTGCCAGCAGTGAGTACGGGGAAGGGGAGCAGTTCTTC. As protein: CASSEYGEGEQFF.

DNA for the CDR3: TGCGCCAGCAGTGAGTTTCTAGCGGGGGTTAGCACAGATACGCAGTATTTT. This translates into CASSEFLAGVSTDTQYF. V usage is TRBV10-2 and J usage is TRBJ2-3, with 10 nucleotides matching TRBD2. V shed 1 base and J 0 bases; nucleotides not matched to a gene: 4. CDR1 and CDR2 from the germline V gene are WSHSY and SAAADI. CDR3 length: 17 amino acids.

The chain has TRBV7-9 and TRBJ1-6, with D maybe TRBD1 (5 bases). Trimming pared 6 bases from V and 7 bases from J, leaving 13 bases between. Germline loops: CDR1 SEHNR, CDR2 FQNEAQ (reference sequence). This CDR3 spans 14 amino acids. CDR3 sequence (DNA): TGTGCCAGCAGTGGCGGGGACCGGAATTCACCCCTCCACTTT. This sequence encodes CASSGGDRNSPLHF.

V is TRBV5-6 and J is TRBJ2-3, with a tentative D call TRBD2 (5 bases). The germline V gene encodes CDR1 SGHDT and CDR2 YYEEEE. V dropped 4 bases and J dropped 9 bases, with 12 bases sitting between them. The CDR3 covers 12 residues. CDR3 amino acids: CASSRGPSTQYF. As DNA, the CDR3 is TGTGCCAGCAGCAGAGGGCCTAGCACGCAGTATTTT.

The chain employs TRBV6-5 and TRBJ1-6; 7 bases map to TRBD1. The V segment lost 4 bases and the J segment 7 bases; nucleotides outside the gene matches: 7. CDR1 MNHEY and CDR2 SVGAGI come from the germline V gene. This CDR3 contains 15 residues. The CDR3 region is CASSFSGGRNSPLHF. The DNA for the CDR3 is TGTGCCAGCAGTTTCTCAGGGGGAAGGAATTCACCCCTCCACTTT.

The rearrangement joins TRBV19 to TRBJ1-5, with D unresolved. Trimming cost V 3 bases and J 2 bases, with 11 bases left between them. The germline gives CDR1 LNHDA, CDR2 SQIVND (reference sequence). This CDR3 has 15 amino acids. The CDR3 region has the DNA TGTGCCAGTAGTATGGTCCAGGCTGGCAATCAGCCCCAGCATTTT. It yields the protein CASSMVQAGNQPQHF.

This rearrangement joins TRBV19 to TRBJ2-7, with TRBD1 matching 10 bases. CDR1 and CDR2 (germline): LNHDA, SQIVND (reference sequence). J was trimmed by 2 bases and V by 5 bases; bases with no gene match: 3. The CDR3 is 14 amino acids. The CDR3 protein is CASSAGTGAYEQYF. As DNA, the CDR3 is TGTGCCAGTAGTGCCGGGACAGGGGCCTACGAGCAGTACTTC.

CDR3 DNA: TGTGCCAGCAGCTTGGTGGGACAGGGAAACACTGAAGCTTTCTTT. Amino acids: CASSLVGQGNTEAFF. The J gene is TRBJ1-1, the V gene TRBV5-6; 9 bases are shared with TRBD1. CDR1 is SGHDT, CDR2 YYEEEE, per germline. The CDR3 spans 15 residues. The junction had 2 bases not matched to a gene; V was cut back by 0 bases and J by 2 bases.

CDR3 DNA: TGTGCCAGCTCACCCGGTTCATTTGCCTTTAGCCCAGATACGCAGTATTTT. Translation gives CASSPGSFAFSPDTQYF. This chain links TRBV18 with TRBJ2-3; D not resolved. Per the germline V gene, CDR1 is KGHSH and CDR2 is LQKENI. V dropped 3 bases and J dropped 4 bases, with 20 bases sitting between them. This CDR3 comprises 17 residues.

A note on this clone: Additional DNA sequences in this sample encode the identical CDR3. The chain employs TRBV18 and TRBJ1-1, with D possibly matching TRBD1 (5 bases). CDR1 and CDR2 (germline): KGHSH, LQKENI. V was pared by 3 bases and J by 1 base, with 9 bases between. The CDR3 runs 14 residues. CDR3 loop: CASSPGQSNTEAFF. As DNA, the CDR3 is TGTGCCAGCTCACCGGGGCAGTCGAACACTGAAGCTTTCTTT.

This chain uses TRBV6-5 with TRBJ1-1, with D perhaps matching TRBD1 (6 bases). The CDR3 loop spans 14 amino acids. The V and J ends lost 2 bases and 7 bases respectively, with 14 bases between them. Germline V gives CDR1 MNHEY, CDR2 SVGAGI. This CDR3 reads CASSYQGPYNEAFF. The CDR3 nucleotides read TGTGCCAGCAGTTACCAGGGGCCCTACAATGAAGCTTTCTTT.

This clone appeared once. The rearrangement uses TRBV5-1 and TRBJ2-3, with 7 bases matching TRBD1. The CDR3 has 15 residues. After removal of 4 bases from V and 2 bases from J, the junction contained 7 bases not matched to a gene. Looked up from germline, CDR1 is SGHRS and CDR2 is YFSETQ. CDR3 sequence reads: CASSVQGTSTDTQYF. The CDR3 DNA reads TGCGCCAGCAGCGTACAGGGGACCTCCACAGATACGCAGTATTTT. Based on the CDR3 plus reference TRBV5-1 and TRBJ2-3, the full variable domain is KAGVTQTPRYLIKTRGQQVTLSCSPISGHRSVSWYQQTPGQGLQFLFEYFSETQRNKGNFPGRFSGRQFSNSRSEMNVSTLELGDSALYLCASSVQGTSTDTQYFGPGTRLTVL.

The chain is built from TRBV5-6 and TRBJ2-5; 8 bases fit TRBD1. This CDR3 region has 15 residues. J gave up 5 bases and V 3 bases, and 9 bases lay outside the gene matches. The germline gives CDR1 SGHDT, CDR2 YYEEEE. CDR3 protein: CASSSLGQGGETQYF. CDR3 DNA sequence: TGTGCCAGCAGCTCCCTAGGACAGGGTGGCGAGACCCAGTACTTC.

The CDR3 sequence: CASSYTGTRTDTQYF. The CDR3 nucleotides are TGTGCCAGCAGTTACACCGGGACTAGGACAGATACGCAGTATTTT. V gene TRBV6-5 combines with J gene TRBJ2-3, with 8 bases identical to TRBD2. CDR1 and CDR2 from the germline V gene are MNHEY and SVGAGI. This CDR3 comprises 15 residues. With V trimmed by 2 bases and J by 3 bases, 4 bases remained unmatched.

This clone was observed a single time. The chain uses TRBV6-6 and TRBJ1-2; 11 bases are shared with TRBD1. There are 13 residues in the CDR3. Germline V gene sequence: CDR1 MNHNY, CDR2 SVGAGI (reference sequence). With V trimmed by 8 bases and J by 4 bases, 3 bases remained unmatched. CDR3 sequence (DNA): TGTGCCAGCCGGGACAGGGGGATCTATGGCTACACCTTC. Its translation is CASRDRGIYGYTF.

This chain uses TRBV10-2 with TRBJ1-1; tentatively, D is TRBD1 (6 bases). Trimming cost V 7 bases and J 5 bases, with 14 bases left between them. Germline V lookup: CDR1 WSHSY, CDR2 SAAADI. CDR3 size: 13 residues. The CDR3 here is CASKDRSLTEAFF. For the CDR3, the DNA is TGCGCCAGCAAGGACAGAAGCCTTACTGAAGCTTTCTTT.

This chain connects TRBV7-6 to TRBJ2-7; D call uncertain. Germline CDR1 SGHVS, CDR2 FNYEAQ. CDR3 length: 16 residues. Trimming took off 2 bases at V and 2 bases at J, with 16 bases between the two ends. CDR3 in amino acids: CASSLLGFEAPYEQYF. CDR3 DNA: TGTGCCAGCAGCTTATTGGGTTTTGAGGCCCCCTACGAGCAGTACTTC.

The V call is TRBV7-8, the J call TRBJ1-3; no firm D call. Trimming removed 1 base at V and 1 base at J, with 11 bases between. The CDR3 has 16 amino acids. Germline V gives CDR1 SGHVS, CDR2 FQNEAQ. The CDR3 spells CASSLEDTVSGNTIYF. CDR3 coding DNA: TGTGCCAGCAGCTTAGAAGACACGGTTTCTGGAAACACCATATATTTT.

This clone was detected once. V gene TRBV28 combines with J gene TRBJ2-7; weak D call: TRBD1 (6 bases). The CDR3 has 14 amino acids. Germline V gene lookup returns CDR1 MDHEN and CDR2 SYDVKM. V was clipped by 8 bases and J by 5 bases, with 19 bases between them. The CDR3 spells CASLRGTPGHEQYF. In DNA, the CDR3 is TGTGCCAGCTTGAGGGGGACCCCCGGCCACGAGCAGTACTTC.

This clone was seen only once. The rearrangement uses TRBV11-3 and TRBJ2-5, with 9 bases fitting TRBD2. Germline V gives CDR1 SGHNT, CDR2 YENEEA. V was pared by 5 bases and J by 5 bases, with 12 bases of the junction left unmatched. CDR3 length: 16 amino acids. CDR3 nucleotide sequence: TGTGCCAGCAGCGTCGGACTAGCGCCCTCCGGGGAGACCCAGTACTTC. This sequence encodes CASSVGLAPSGETQYF.

The count of this clone is one. This chain links TRBV4-1 with TRBJ2-7, with 7 bases that match TRBD1. V trimming: 0 bases; J trimming: 2 bases; junction bases outside the gene matches: 4. The CDR3 loop spans 15 amino acids. The germline V gene has CDR1 MGHRA and CDR2 YSYEKL. The CDR3: CASSQDPGTAYEQYF. CDR3 nucleotides: TGCGCCAGCAGCCAAGATCCCGGGACAGCCTACGAGCAGTACTTC.

V gene TRBV5-6 combines with J gene TRBJ1-4; D perhaps matches TRBD1 (6 bases). This CDR3 comprises 15 residues. Germline CDR1 reads SGHDT; CDR2 reads YYEEEE. V lost 1 base and J 7 bases, leaving 14 bases between the germline ends. The CDR3 region has the DNA TGTGCCAGCAGCTTGATTGGGGGCTTGGGTGAAAAACTGTTTTTT. This codes for CASSLIGGLGEKLFF. Full variable domain (remainder filled in from reference TRBV5-6 and TRBJ1-4): DAGVTQSPTHLIKTRGQQVTLRCSPKSGHDTVSWYQQALGQGPQFIFQYYEEEERQRGNFPDRFSGHQFPNYSSELNVNALLLGDSALYLCASSLIGGLGEKLFFGSGTQLSVL.

The rearrangement links TRBV5-4 to TRBJ1-1; no definite D call. Germline CDR1 SGHNT, CDR2 YYREEE (reference sequence). V dropped 3 bases and J dropped 0 bases, with 12 bases sitting between them. The CDR3 loop spans 15 amino acids. The CDR3 nucleotides read TGTGCCAGCAGCTCAGGAACCAAAATGAACACTGAAGCTTTCTTT. Protein product: CASSSGTKMNTEAFF.

The chain links TRBV27 to TRBJ2-5; 9 bases map to TRBD2. In germline, CDR1 is MNHEY, CDR2 SMNVEV (reference sequence). The junction had 12 bases not matched to a gene; V was cut back by 5 bases and J by 5 bases. The CDR3 extends over 16 amino acids. For the CDR3, the DNA is TGTGCCAGCAGTCCCGGACTAGCGACTCCCTCGGAGACCCAGTACTTC. It specifies CASSPGLATPSETQYF.

The chain carries TRBV5-8 and TRBJ2-1; 9 bases are a match to TRBD2. CDR1 SGHTS and CDR2 YDEGEE come from the germline V gene. CDR3 length equals 15 residues. The V and J ends lost 2 bases and 3 bases, in that order; junction bases with no gene match: 3. CDR3 in amino acids: CASSLGLASYNEQFF. CDR3 sequence (DNA): TGTGCCAGCAGCTTAGGACTAGCGAGCTACAATGAGCAGTTCTTC.

Of note for this clone: This sample includes further DNA sequences coding for the same CDR3. The chain joins TRBV5-6 to TRBJ2-5; the match to TRBD1 covers 8 bases. The ends lost 4 bases at V and 3 bases at J; junction bases unmatched: 5. This CDR3 spans 14 amino acids. Germline CDR1 reads SGHDT; CDR2 reads YYEEEE. The CDR3 bases are TGTGCCAGCAGCCGGGGGACAGGAGAAGAGACCCAGTACTTC. It encodes CASSRGTGEETQYF.

Written as DNA, the CDR3 is TGTGCCAGCAGCGAAGGGACAGGGGCTGGAAACACCATATATTTT. Translating gives CASSEGTGAGNTIYF. The genes are TRBV13 and TRBJ1-3; the match to TRBD1 covers 10 bases. Unmatched junction bases numbered 3, after V lost 5 bases and J lost 2 bases. The CDR3 sequence is 15 residues long. Germline V lookup: CDR1 PRHDT, CDR2 FYEKMQ (reference sequence).

This clone was observed a handful of times. V usage is TRBV7-2 and J usage is TRBJ1-6; TRBD1 agrees at 9 bases. The CDR3 consists of 15 residues. Germline trimming cut 0 bases from V and 11 bases from J; bases unmatched to any gene: 5. Germline loops: CDR1 SGHTA, CDR2 FQGNSA. DNA for the CDR3: TGTGCCAGCAGCTTAGCGGGGACAGGGTATACACCCCTCCACTTT. It specifies CASSLAGTGYTPLHF. Looking up the rest from reference TRBV7-2 and TRBJ1-6 gives the full variable domain: GAGVSQSPSNKVTEKGKDVELRCDPISGHTALYWYRQSLGQGLEFLIYFQGNSAPDKSGLPSDRFSAERTGGSVSTLTIQRTQQEDSAVYLCASSLAGTGYTPLHFGNGTRLTVT.

This sequence joins TRBV10-3 and TRBJ2-3, with 10 nucleotides matching TRBD2. CDR1 is ENHRY, CDR2 SYGVKD, per germline. The V segment lost 6 bases and the J segment 5 bases; nucleotides outside the gene matches: 5. The CDR3 loop spans 14 amino acids. CDR3 amino acids: CAISTSGAGDTQYF. CDR3 bases: TGTGCCATCAGCACTAGCGGGGCGGGAGATACGCAGTATTTT.

This clone was recorded only once. The rearrangement joins TRBV10-1 to TRBJ1-5, with D perhaps matching TRBD1 (6 bases). The CDR3 covers 16 residues. V shed 2 bases and J shed 3 bases, with 14 bases lying between them. Germline CDR1 and CDR2: WNHNN and SYGVQD (reference sequence). The CDR3 DNA reads as TGCGCCAGCAGTGAGAAGGCCAGGGGAGACAATCAGCCCCAGCATTTT. Its protein product is CASSEKARGDNQPQHF.

The chain recombines TRBV6-1 with TRBJ2-6, with 7 bases matching TRBD2. The V gene end was trimmed by 1 base and the J gene end by 2 bases; junction bases not matched to a gene: 11. CDR1 is MNHNS, CDR2 SASEGT, per germline. There are 19 residues in the CDR3. CDR3 nucleotide sequence: TGTGCCAGCAGTGAAGGGGCAGGACTAGGGATAGCTGGGGCCAACGTCCTGACTTTC. As protein: CASSEGAGLGIAGANVLTF.